This entry is about one T cell receptor (beta chain). Its target is unknown. In total, each donor contributed a single heparinised blood draw that averaged around 100 mL. CDR1 is MNHEY and CDR2 is SVGAGI in the germline V gene. J lost 9 bases, V lost 2 bases, and 15 bases had no gene match. The CDR3 is made up of 16 amino acids. This entry comes from a study of beta chain features in type 1 diabetes. About the research overall: Patients did not differ from healthy donors in age, gender or cell yield. Study-wide results and limits: PCR might favor shorter templates, equally in patients and controls.

Sequenced material consisted of expressed TCRB transcripts (all of the isolated RNA was reverse transcribed). Repertoires were generated with immunoSEQ multiplex PCR, while TCRdb's copy carries only in-frame clones and drops some. The table lists fewer than 900,000 clones, 17% of them singletons. Source material: naive CD4+ T cells from blood. The clonotype originates from a woman between 18 and 30 years old in good health. The rearrangement links TRBV6-5 to TRBJ1-2; 7 bases align to TRBD1. The CDR3 sequence: CASSYRPGVRGYRYTF. Here the CDR3 DNA reads TGTGCCAGCAGTTACCGGCCGGGCGTCAGGGGGTATCGCTACACCTTC.